Listed below are T cell receptor beta chains from one sample, sequenced in a study of blood T cell repertoires in COVID-19. Clones were read by immunoSEQ multiplex PCR, and TCRdb kept only the in-frame ones, dropping some. Of 30,000 or so clones listed, more than 80% are singletons. Input material: peripheral blood. These receptors came from a male donor with active COVID-19. Each CDR3 is given with its conserved first and last residue. A D gene is named only where the DNA matches it firmly.

j_call | v_call | d_call | cdr3_aa
TRBJ2-3 | TRBV6-5 | TRBD2 | CASSYLGGGAADTQYF
TRBJ1-1 | TRBV7-2 | - | CASSTEALNTEAFF
TRBJ1-1 | TRBV19 | TRBD1 | CASRATGLVGSTEAFF
TRBJ2-1 | TRBV7-2 | TRBD1 | CASSLIDRGSNNEQFF
TRBJ1-1 | TRBV3-1/TRBV3-2 | - | CASIGQSNTEAFF
TRBJ2-7 | TRBV6-5 | TRBD2 | CASGLAGGMIYEQYF
TRBJ2-7 | TRBV7-8 | - | CASSFGGSYEQYF
TRBJ1-2 | TRBV6-2/TRBV6-3 | TRBD1 | CASSRTGFGYTF
TRBJ1-1 | TRBV7-9 | TRBD1 | CASSLGTGGAGRTEAFF
TRBJ2-7 | TRBV6-2/TRBV6-3 | - | CASSLQGVSYEQYF
TRBJ1-5 | TRBV2 | TRBD1 | CASSEIFSGTGGGVPQHF
TRBJ2-3 | TRBV7-9 | - | CASSLSISTDTQYF
TRBJ2-7 | TRBV9 | TRBD2 | CASSPGLATSSYEQYF
TRBJ1-2 | TRBV6-6 | - | CASIDRDSNYGYTF
TRBJ2-5 | TRBV18 | TRBD2 | CASSPLLAGGQETQYF
TRBJ2-7 | TRBV5-1 | TRBD1 | CASSLQGAAVLYEQYF
TRBJ1-6 | TRBV10-1 | - | CASSESRGSPLHF
TRBJ2-4 | TRBV7-9 | - | CASSLDLSHIGGIQYF
TRBJ2-1 | TRBV7-9 | TRBD2 | CASSLEWPSGGREQFF
TRBJ2-7 | TRBV7-2 | - | CASSLSRGSYEQYF
TRBJ1-1 | TRBV28 | TRBD1 | CASSSRTGPMNTEAFF
TRBJ2-2 | TRBV3-1/TRBV3-2 | - | CASSQFLTGELFF
TRBJ1-4 | TRBV7-8 | - | CASSLAPPGLDGEKLFF
TRBJ2-3 | TRBV5-1 | - | CASSLPLAPSTDTQYF
TRBJ1-6 | TRBV6-5 | - | CASSPVRVYNSPLHF
TRBJ2-5 | TRBV6-5 | - | CASITGAQETQYF
TRBJ1-2 | TRBV29-1 | - | CSAPGRGDYGYTF
TRBJ2-2 | TRBV6-4 | TRBD1 | CASSDLQGAGELFF